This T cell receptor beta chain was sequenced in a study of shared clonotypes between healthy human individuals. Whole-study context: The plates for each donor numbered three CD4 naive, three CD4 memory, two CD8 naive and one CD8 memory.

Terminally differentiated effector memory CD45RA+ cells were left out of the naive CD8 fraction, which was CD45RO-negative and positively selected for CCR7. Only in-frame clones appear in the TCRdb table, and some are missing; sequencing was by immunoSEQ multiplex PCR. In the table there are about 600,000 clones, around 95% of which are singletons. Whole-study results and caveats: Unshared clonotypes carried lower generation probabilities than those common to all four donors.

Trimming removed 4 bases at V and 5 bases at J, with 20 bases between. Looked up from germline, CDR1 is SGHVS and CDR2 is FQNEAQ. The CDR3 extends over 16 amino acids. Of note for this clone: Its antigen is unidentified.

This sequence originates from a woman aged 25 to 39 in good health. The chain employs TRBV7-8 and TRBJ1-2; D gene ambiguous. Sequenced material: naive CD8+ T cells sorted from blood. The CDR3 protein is CASSSRPWQEYYGYTF. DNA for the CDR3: TGTGCCAGCAGCTCGAGGCCGTGGCAGGAATATTATGGCTACACCTTC.